This T cell receptor beta chain was captured by sequencing in a study of early T cells in non-severe SARS-CoV-2 infection. Trimming removed 4 bases from V and 3 bases from J, with 14 bases in between. Germline CDR1 SGHRS, CDR2 YFSETQ. This CDR3 has 14 amino acids. The protocol attached unique molecular identifiers to individual cDNA molecules. Each CDR3 protein gets one entry after TCRdb re-called the 5' RACE reads with MiXCR. The profile shows some 56,000 distinct CDR3 sequences, roughly 15% of them singletons. The receptor was derived from an adult who was a healthcare worker with PCR-confirmed SARS-CoV-2 infection or an uninfected control (not recorded which). The genes are TRBV5-1 and TRBJ2-7, with D uncertain. Sequencing used whole blood, obtained at baseline. This CDR3 is CASSGNSRNYEQYF. The DNA of the CDR3 is TGCGCCAGCAGCGGTAATTCCAGAAACTACGAGCAGTACTTC.